These 30 T cell receptor beta chains were all obtained from the same sample, sequenced in a study of blood T cells in healthy people across ages. Combining a sample-barcoded 5' primer with a J-beta primer mix, a second PCR ran for roughly 7 to 12 cycles. A single record per CDR3 protein comes from TCRdb applying MiXCR to the 5' RACE reads. The sample shows roughly 800,000 distinct CDR3 sequences, about 62% of them seen only once. Source material: blood. All receptors come from a man aged 25-45 years in good health.

This clonotype was seen more than once but under ten times. The chain has TRBV25-1 and TRBJ1-5; D gene unclear. V dropped 5 bases and J dropped 6 bases, with 8 bases sitting between them. Per germline, CDR1 MGHDK and CDR2 SYGVNS. CDR3 length: 12 amino acids. CDR3 residues: CASSSGFQPQHF. CDR3 DNA sequence: TGTGCCAGCAGTTCGGGATTTCAGCCCCAGCATTTT.

This clonotype qualifies as medium-sized. The chain combines TRBV21-1 with TRBJ2-7; TRBD2 is the table's D call, not checked against the DNA. TRBV21-1 is termed a pseudogene. The CDR3 totals 18 residues. The CDR3 protein is CASSLIRGSGALSYEQYF. The CDR3 coding sequence is TGTGCCAGCAGTCTTATCCGCGGTAGCGGGGCCCTCTCCTACGAGCAGTACTTC.

Details on this clonotype: Sequence at one end of the junction differs from germline and may be a read error. This chain links TRBV20-1 with TRBJ1-5; 8 bases align to TRBD1. Germline CDR1 DFQATT, CDR2 SNEGSKA (reference sequence). The CDR3 contains 19 residues. CDR3 loop: CSARARGRGPSYSKQPQHF. The CDR3, as DNA: TGCAGTGCTAGAGCCCGGGGCAGGGGGCCCTCATATAGCAAGCAGCCCCAGCATTTT.

The gene calls are TRBV18 and TRBJ2-3; the D gene could be TRBD1 or TRBD2 (6 bases each). V was clipped by 6 bases and J by 4 bases, with 17 bases between them. The germline V gene has CDR1 KGHSH and CDR2 LQKENI. CDR3 size: 15 residues. For the CDR3, the DNA is TGTGCCAGCTCCACGGAGGGGGTCGGCTCAGATACGCAGTATTTT. Translated: CASSTEGVGSDTQYF.

This clonotype occurred many times. The chain combines TRBV20-1 with TRBJ2-5; TRBD2 might be the D (6 bases). Trimming removed 3 bases at V and 4 bases at J, with 18 bases between. Germline V CDR1 and CDR2: DFQATT, SNEGSKA (reference sequence). CDR3 size: 15 residues. The CDR3 bases are TGCAGTGCTAGTGTTGGGACTGGGGCGGGAGAGACCCAGTACTTC. Translating it yields CSASVGTGAGETQYF.

The chain couples TRBV4-2 to TRBJ1-5; D is unresolved. This CDR3 is built from 13 residues. Germline lookup yields CDR1 LGHNA and CDR2 YNFKEQ. V was clipped by 0 bases and J by 5 bases, with 5 bases between them. The CDR3 region is CASSQDADQPQHF. Here the CDR3 DNA reads TGTGCCAGCAGCCAAGATGCGGATCAGCCCCAGCATTTT.

The chain combines TRBV4-3 with TRBJ2-7, with 9 bases identical to TRBD2. Germline V CDR1 and CDR2: LGHNA, YSLEER. The V and J ends lost 2 bases and 3 bases, in that order; junction bases with no gene match: 5. The CDR3 consists of 15 residues. Here the CDR3 DNA reads TGCGCCAGCAGCCAACCTAGCGGGACCTACTACGAGCAGTACTTC. It encodes CASSQPSGTYYEQYF.

The chain is built from TRBV4-3 and TRBJ2-7, with D maybe TRBD2 (6 bases). The assigned J gene may be wrong: the sequence end matches TRBJ2-5 better. This CDR3 spans 14 amino acids. Germline V lookup: CDR1 LGHNA, CDR2 YSLEER. This chain's CDR3 is CASSQDRGKETQYF. DNA of the CDR3: TGCGCCAGCAGCCAAGATCGCGGGAAAGAGACCCAGTACTTC.

The chain uses TRBV24-1 and TRBJ1-1; weak D call: TRBD1 (6 bases). Germline-derived CDR1 and CDR2 are KGHDR and SFDVKD. The CDR3 consists of 14 residues. Trimming took 9 bases from V and 7 from J, leaving 20 bases between them. The CDR3 sequence is CATRGAAPPREAFF. CDR3 DNA: TGTGCCACCCGGGGGGCAGCACCTCCCCGTGAAGCTTTCTTT.

The chain is built from TRBV4-2 and TRBJ2-4; 9 nucleotides align to TRBD2. The end of the DNA fits TRBJ2-5 better, so the J call may be wrong. The CDR3 length is 15 residues. Germline V gene lookup returns CDR1 LGHNA and CDR2 YNFKEQ. The CDR3 DNA sequence: TGTGCCAGCAGCCAAGAGGGTAGCGGGGGAGGGACCCAGTACTTC. This codes for CASSQEGSGGGTQYF.

The chain employs TRBV30 and TRBJ1-1; D is perhaps TRBD1 (6 bases). Trimming cost V 5 bases and J 1 base, with 14 bases left between them. In germline, CDR1 is GTSNPN, CDR2 SVGIG (reference sequence). The CDR3 runs 14 residues. The CDR3 spells CAWGRGGANTEAFF. The CDR3 bases are TGTGCCTGGGGAAGGGGGGGTGCGAACACTGAAGCTTTCTTT.

The chain couples TRBV6-5 to TRBJ2-5, with 8 positions matching TRBD2. This CDR3 has 16 residues. From germline, CDR1 is MNHEY and CDR2 SVGAGI. Trimming removed 5 bases from V and 11 bases from J; junction bases left unmatched: 19. The CDR3 reads CASSPTLAGLNNEQYF. CDR3 nucleotide sequence: TGTGCCAGCAGTCCCACTCTAGCGGGCCTTAACAATGAGCAGTACTTC.

This chain links TRBV24-1 with TRBJ2-1; D uncertain. The CDR3 sequence is 13 residues long. The germline V gene encodes CDR1 KGHDR and CDR2 SFDVKD. V dropped 3 bases and J dropped 11 bases, with 13 bases sitting between them. The CDR3 protein is CATSDATDTKQFF. CDR3 DNA sequence: TGTGCCACCAGTGATGCGACCGACACGAAGCAGTTCTTC.

The V and J genes are TRBV2 and TRBJ2-1; 10 bases line up with TRBD1. The germline V gene has CDR1 SNHLY and CDR2 FYNNEI. Trimming removed 3 bases from V and 2 bases from J; junction bases left unmatched: 7. The CDR3 totals 17 residues. The CDR3 coding sequence is TGTGCCAGCAGTGATGGGGACAGGGGTTTAACCTACAATGAGCAGTTCTTC. Protein sequence: CASSDGDRGLTYNEQFF.

CDR3 nucleotide sequence: TGTGCCAGCAAGGCGGGAAATTGGGGGACAGATACGCAGTATTTT. Translating gives CASKAGNWGTDTQYF. The chain combines TRBV27 with TRBJ2-3; tentative D call: TRBD2 (6 bases). CDR1 is MNHEY, CDR2 SMNVEV, per germline (reference sequence). V dropped 7 bases and J dropped 3 bases, with 17 bases sitting between them. The CDR3 runs 15 residues.

This clonotype was seen just once. DNA for the CDR3: TGCGCCAGCAGCCCGGGAGGGACAGGGGGCGAAAAACTGTTTTTT. Translating gives CASSPGGTGGEKLFF. The chain joins TRBV5-1 to TRBJ1-4; TRBD1 matches 12 bases. CDR1 is SGHRS, CDR2 YFSETQ, per germline. The V and J ends lost 4 bases and 8 bases, in that order; junction bases with no gene match: 6. This CDR3 contains 15 residues.

The chain employs TRBV10-3 and TRBJ2-7, with no clear D. Trimming took off 3 bases at V and 3 bases at J, with 6 bases between the two ends. This CDR3 spans 12 amino acids. Germline CDR1 reads ENHRY; CDR2 reads SYGVKD. CDR3 residues: CAISDGSYEQYF. CDR3 in DNA: TGTGCCATCAGTGATGGCAGCTACGAGCAGTACTTC.

The table lists this clonotype with a few counts. The V and J genes are TRBV3-1 and TRBJ1-2; D might be TRBD1 (5 bases). The CDR3 spans 16 residues. Germline V lookup: CDR1 LGHDT, CDR2 YNNKEL (reference sequence). The V gene lost 1 base and the J gene lost 5 bases, with 17 bases spanning the gap. In nucleotides, the CDR3 is TGTGCCAGCAGCCAAGGGGGCCCGGCAGGTTTTTATGGCTACACCTTC. This translates into CASSQGGPAGFYGYTF.

The chain carries TRBV20-1 and TRBJ1-2, with D hard to call. Germline CDR1 is DFQATT and CDR2 is SNEGSKA (reference sequence). This CDR3 is 12 amino acids long. Trimming shortened V by 3 bases and J by 5 bases, and 10 bases separated the two germline ends. The CDR3 loop is CSASSPFYGYTF. The CDR3 DNA sequence: TGCAGTGCTAGTTCACCGTTTTATGGCTACACCTTC.

The rearrangement links TRBV7-2 to TRBJ1-1, with D maybe TRBD1 (5 bases). V gave up 5 bases and J gave up 5 bases, with 15 bases separating them. Germline V gives CDR1 SGHTA, CDR2 FQGNSA. This CDR3 is built from 14 residues. The CDR3 sequence: CASSPAVGGTEAFF. CDR3 coding DNA: TGTGCCAGCAGCCCCGCGGTGGGGGGGACTGAAGCTTTCTTT.

Comments on this clonotype: A junction end diverges from the germline sequence, so it may reflect a read error. The chain uses TRBV6-5 and TRBJ1-2; D is unresolved. The CDR3 is made up of 14 amino acids. Germline V lookup: CDR1 MNHEY, CDR2 SVGAGI. CDR3 nucleotide sequence: TGTGCCAGCAGTGACTCAGGACGGAGCTATGGCTACACCTTC. Translation: CASSDSGRSYGYTF.

The chain employs TRBV18 and TRBJ2-4; 9 bases are a match to TRBD1. J lost 13 bases, V lost 2 bases, and 18 bases had no gene match. Germline V gives CDR1 KGHSH, CDR2 LQKENI. The CDR3 is made up of 17 amino acids. CDR3 loop: CASSPSLRGQGLGEQYF. The CDR3 bases are TGTGCCAGCTCACCAAGCCTTCGGGGACAGGGATTGGGTGAGCAGTACTTC.

This chain joins TRBV7-8 and TRBJ2-4; 9 bases fit TRBD1. The V segment lost 1 base and the J segment 0 bases; nucleotides outside the gene matches: 7. CDR3 size: 18 residues. Germline V gene sequence: CDR1 SGHVS, CDR2 FQNEAQ. CDR3 sequence: CASSLVVGQGLAKNIQYF. CDR3 DNA sequence: TGTGCCAGCAGCTTAGTGGTGGGACAGGGCTTAGCCAAAAACATTCAGTACTTC.

The chain carries TRBV11-1 and TRBJ2-1; possible D gene TRBD1, 6 bases. This CDR3 contains 17 residues. Trimming stripped 0 bases from V and 3 bases from J, with 15 bases between. Germline-derived CDR1 and CDR2 are SGHAT and FQDESV (reference sequence). DNA of the CDR3: TGTGCCAGCAGCTTAGCTCCAATAGGGGGAATCTACAATGAGCAGTTCTTC. Its protein is CASSLAPIGGIYNEQFF.

This clonotype was found once. V and J are TRBV5-6 and TRBJ2-5; unclear D gene. TRBJ2-7 explains the end of the DNA better; the J call may be wrong. This CDR3 contains 11 residues. Per germline, CDR1 SGHDT and CDR2 YYEEEE. CDR3 DNA: TGTGCCAGCAGCCGCGCCTCCGAGCAGTACTTC. As protein: CASSRASEQYF.

The chain links TRBV21-1 to TRBJ2-1; the table gives TRBD1 as D, unverified against the DNA. TRBV21-1 is a recognized pseudogene. The CDR3 contains 15 residues. The CDR3: CASSKGGDSYNEQFF. CDR3 DNA: TGTGCCAGCAGCAAAGGGGGGGACAGTTACAATGAGCAGTTCTTC.

Comment on this clonotype: A junction boundary mismatches the germline segment, possibly from a read error. This chain connects TRBV12-3 or TRBV12-4 to TRBJ1-5; D unresolved. This CDR3 contains 13 residues. CDR3 sequence (DNA): TGTGCCGGCAGTTTTCGGCGGCATCAGCCCCAGCATTTT. Translating it yields CAGSFRRHQPQHF.

This clonotype qualifies as medium-sized. V usage is TRBV15 and J usage is TRBJ2-5, with no clear D. Germline V gene sequence: CDR1 LNHNV, CDR2 YYDKDF (reference sequence). This CDR3 is built from 13 residues. Trimming left V 1 base short and J 5 bases short, with 8 bases between. CDR3 nucleotides: TGTGCCACCAGCAGAGCTGCGGCGGAGACCCAGTACTTC. Its protein is CATSRAAAETQYF.

V is TRBV4-2 and J is TRBJ1-3, with no clear D. The germline V gene has CDR1 LGHNA and CDR2 YNFKEQ. V lost 4 bases and J 0 bases, leaving 10 bases between the germline ends. The CDR3 has 15 residues. Written as DNA, the CDR3 is TGTGCCAGCAGCCCTGCAAGCGACTCTGGAAACACCATATATTTT. Translated: CASSPASDSGNTIYF.

V is TRBV28 and J is TRBJ2-5; D is unclear. Germline CDR1 MDHEN, CDR2 SYDVKM. This CDR3 contains 11 residues. V lost 8 bases, J lost 2 bases, and 6 bases lay in between. As DNA, the CDR3 is TGTGCCAGCGCCGAGCAAGAGACCCAGTACTTC. It codes for CASAEQETQYF.